The 8 T cell receptor beta chains below were found in one sample sequenced in a study of T cells of healthy individuals. TCRdb independently ran MiXCR on the 5' RACE reads; one entry per CDR3 protein. Of 90,000 to 100,000 distinct CDR3 sequences listed, 17% are singletons. The receptors shown here come from a human donor in good health.

The chain joins TRBV7-6 to TRBJ2-7; a possible D gene is TRBD2 (5 bases). The V gene lost 5 bases and the J gene lost 3 bases, with 11 bases spanning the gap. CDR3 size: 13 residues. Germline loops: CDR1 SGHVS, CDR2 FNYEAQ. CDR3 sequence reads: CASSRDEGYEQYF. DNA of the CDR3: TGTGCCAGCAGCCGTGATGAGGGCTACGAGCAGTACTTC.

This chain links TRBV20-1 with TRBJ1-4; TRBD1 matches 9 bases. V was pared by 3 bases and J by 5 bases, with 7 bases of the junction left unmatched. The germline V gene has CDR1 DFQATT and CDR2 SNEGSKA (reference sequence). The CDR3 is 15 amino acids. The CDR3 protein is CSARETGQGNEKLFF. The DNA for the CDR3 is TGCAGTGCTAGGGAAACCGGACAGGGGAATGAAAAACTGTTTTTT.

This clonotype was seen a few times. This chain joins TRBV20-1 and TRBJ2-2; TRBD2 aligns across 8 bases. Looked up from germline, CDR1 is DFQATT and CDR2 is SNEGSKA (reference sequence). The CDR3 sequence is 16 residues long. J gave up 7 bases and V 0 bases, and 10 bases lay outside the gene matches. CDR3 sequence reads: CSARDRGSGEVGELFF. In DNA, the CDR3 is TGCAGTGCTAGAGATCGGGGTAGCGGGGAAGTCGGGGAGCTGTTTTTT.

The rearrangement joins TRBV7-6 to TRBJ1-1; a weak D match, TRBD1 (5 bases). Germline CDR1 reads SGHVS; CDR2 reads FNYEAQ. The CDR3 extends over 14 amino acids. Trimming pared 4 bases from V and 0 bases from J, leaving 9 bases between. CDR3 sequence reads: CASSSGTVNTEAFF. The CDR3 DNA sequence: TGTGCCAGCAGCTCCGGGACGGTGAACACTGAAGCTTTCTTT.

This clonotype was detected ten times or more. The chain joins TRBV28 to TRBJ1-1; no clear D gene. Trimming shortened V by 6 bases and J by 6 bases, and 17 bases separated the two germline ends. CDR1 is MDHEN and CDR2 is SYDVKM in the germline V gene. The CDR3 extends over 14 amino acids. The CDR3 region has the DNA TGTGCCAGCAGGGTGGCCGGTCCTGTGGCTGAAGCTTTCTTT. This sequence encodes CASRVAGPVAEAFF.

The V and J genes are TRBV6-5 and TRBJ2-2; 8 nucleotides align to TRBD1. The CDR3 spans 19 residues. J gave up 0 bases and V 6 bases, and 15 bases lay outside the gene matches. CDR1 and CDR2 from the germline V gene are MNHEY and SVGAGI. The CDR3 nucleotides are TGTGCCAGCAGCAACCCAAGGACAGGGCTTTCGTCGAACACCGGGGAGCTGTTTTTT. It is translated as CASSNPRTGLSSNTGELFF.

The chain uses TRBV6-1 and TRBJ2-7; no reliable D call. V dropped 2 bases and J dropped 7 bases, with 9 bases sitting between them. The germline V gene encodes CDR1 MNHNS and CDR2 SASEGT. The CDR3 contains 12 residues. CDR3 coding DNA: TGTGCCAGCAGTGAAATCATAGAAGAGCAGTACTTC. As protein: CASSEIIEEQYF.

This clonotype was seen repeatedly, ten times or more. The chain recombines TRBV18 with TRBJ2-7, with TRBD1 as a possible D gene (5 bases). Germline-derived CDR1 and CDR2 are KGHSH and LQKENI. This CDR3 has 13 residues. V lost 6 bases and J lost 3, with 12 bases in between. This CDR3 reads CASSNSQGYEQYF. The DNA for the CDR3 is TGTGCCAGCTCGAATTCCCAGGGCTACGAGCAGTACTTC.